This T cell receptor (beta chain) was sequenced for a study of blood T cell repertoires in COVID-19. Study details: Whether acute or convalescent, the COVID-19 samples came from the United States, Italy and Spain.

Some clones are missing from TCRdb's copy, which holds only in-frame ones; the method was immunoSEQ multiplex PCR. This table has 150,000 to 200,000 clones, 80% to 90% appearing once. Germline CDR1 reads MNHNS; CDR2 reads SASEGT. This CDR3 spans 15 amino acids. Trimming shortened V by 3 bases and J by 7 bases, and 15 bases separated the two germline ends. The genes are TRBV6-1 and TRBJ1-4; D call uncertain. The receptor comes from a man aged 55-75 years with acute or convalescent COVID-19. The sequencing input was peripheral blood. For the CDR3, the DNA is TGTGCCAGCAGTGATTTTGGCCCGCGGGGTGAAAAACTGTTTTTT. It specifies CASSDFGPRGEKLFF.